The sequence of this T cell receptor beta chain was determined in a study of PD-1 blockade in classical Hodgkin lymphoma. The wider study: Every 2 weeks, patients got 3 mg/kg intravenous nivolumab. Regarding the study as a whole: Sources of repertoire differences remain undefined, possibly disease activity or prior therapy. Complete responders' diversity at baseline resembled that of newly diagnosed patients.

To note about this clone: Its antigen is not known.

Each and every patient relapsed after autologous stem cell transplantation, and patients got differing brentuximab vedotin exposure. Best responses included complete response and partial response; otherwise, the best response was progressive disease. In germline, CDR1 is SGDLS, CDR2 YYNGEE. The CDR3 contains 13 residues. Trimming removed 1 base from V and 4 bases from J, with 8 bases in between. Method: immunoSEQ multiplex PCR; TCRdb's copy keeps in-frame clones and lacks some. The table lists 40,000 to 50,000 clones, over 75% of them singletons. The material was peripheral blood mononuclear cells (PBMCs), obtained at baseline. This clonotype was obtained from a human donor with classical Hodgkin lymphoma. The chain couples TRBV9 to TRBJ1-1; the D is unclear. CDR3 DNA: TGTGCCAGCAGCGTATCCGTGACCACTGAAGCTTTCTTT. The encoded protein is CASSVSVTTEAFF.